The next 21 T cell receptor beta chains were all read from a single sample in a study of T-cell memory formation after mild COVID-19. TCRdb recomputed calls from the 5' RACE reads with MiXCR, one row per CDR3 protein. The table records under 450,000 distinct CDR3 sequences, around 14% of them present only once. Input material: PBMCs or a T cell subset sorted from them (not recorded which). All receptors derive from a man between 18 and 29 years old who had mild COVID-19 (a few samples of this study predate the infection). Cell type and time point are not known.

V gene TRBV7-2 combines with J gene TRBJ1-3, with D perhaps TRBD1 (5 bases). CDR3 length: 15 residues. From germline, CDR1 is SGHTA and CDR2 FQGNSA. Trimming took 4 bases from V and 2 from J, leaving 12 bases between them. CDR3: CASSSDSYPGNTIYF. CDR3 nucleotide sequence: TGTGCCAGCAGCTCCGACAGCTACCCTGGAAACACCATATATTTT.

CDR3 in DNA: TGTGCCAGCAGTTACCCCCCCGGCAGAGGGGGGTACGAGCAGTACTTC. This encodes CASSYPPGRGGYEQYF. The rearrangement uses TRBV6-5 and TRBJ2-7, with D perhaps TRBD1 or TRBD2 (6 bases each). Germline V gene lookup returns CDR1 MNHEY and CDR2 SVGAGI. The CDR3 runs to 16 residues. Trimming shortened V by 2 bases and J by 4 bases, and 18 bases separated the two germline ends.

This clonotype was counted only a few times. This rearrangement joins TRBV18 to TRBJ1-1; D unclear. CDR1 and CDR2 (germline): KGHSH, LQKENI. Deletions cut 3 bases from V and 1 base from J, with 12 bases between. There are 15 residues in the CDR3. CDR3 sequence (DNA): TGTGCCAGCTCACCTCAGGACCGTCAGAACACTGAAGCTTTCTTT. It translates to CASSPQDRQNTEAFF.

This clonotype was seen more than once but under ten times. The chain has TRBV5-1 and TRBJ2-3, with TRBD2 matching over 10 bases. This CDR3 is built from 16 residues. V dropped 7 bases and J dropped 0; count of bases not matched to a gene: 8. Looked up from germline, CDR1 is SGHRS and CDR2 is YFSETQ. CDR3 DNA: TGCGCCAGCCGCCCCGGGACTAGCGTGAGCACAGATACGCAGTATTTT. This sequence encodes CASRPGTSVSTDTQYF.

The rearrangement links TRBV7-3 to TRBJ2-5; 11 nucleotides align to TRBD1. Germline trimming cut 5 bases from V and 5 bases from J; bases unmatched to any gene: 7. The CDR3 length is 15 residues. Germline CDR1 SGHTA, CDR2 FQGTGA. CDR3 amino acids: CASSPGTGGPETQYF. CDR3 DNA sequence: TGTGCCAGCAGCCCCGGGACAGGGGGGCCGGAGACCCAGTACTTC. Complete variable domain (other parts from reference TRBV7-3 and TRBJ2-5): GAGVSQTPSNKVTEKGKYVELRCDPISGHTALYWYRQSLGQGPEFLIYFQGTGAADDSGLPNDRFFAVRPEGSVSTLKIQRTERGDSAVYLCASSPGTGGPETQYFGPGTRLLVL.

The chain is built from TRBV5-1 and TRBJ2-2; TRBD1 matches 9 bases. J gave up 6 bases and V 4 bases, and 7 bases lay outside the gene matches. Germline assignment: CDR1 SGHRS and CDR2 YFSETQ. CDR3 length: 15 amino acids. The CDR3, as DNA: TGCGCCAGCAGCCAGGGACAGGGATACGCCGGGGAGCTGTTTTTT. This encodes CASSQGQGYAGELFF.

The chain combines TRBV7-2 with TRBJ1-5; perhaps TRBD1 as D (5 bases). The ends were cut back, 5 bases at V and 5 bases at J, with 10 bases in the middle. Germline V gene lookup returns CDR1 SGHTA and CDR2 FQGNSA. The CDR3 has 13 residues. The CDR3 bases are TGTGCCAGCAGCACAGGACGGGATCAGCCCCAGCATTTT. Amino acid sequence: CASSTGRDQPQHF.

The chain joins TRBV18 to TRBJ2-4, with unresolved D. CDR3 length equals 15 residues. Germline-derived CDR1 and CDR2 are KGHSH and LQKENI. The germline V and J ends were trimmed by 6 bases and 0 bases, with 12 bases remaining between them. The CDR3 DNA reads as TGTGCCAGCTCGCCCCCGTCTTTAGCCAAAAACATTCAGTACTTC. It yields the protein CASSPPSLAKNIQYF.

The table lists this clonotype with many counts. This sequence joins TRBV7-2 and TRBJ1-6; D is uncertain. Germline CDR1 is SGHTA and CDR2 is FQGNSA. Trimming stripped 2 bases from V and 13 bases from J, with 18 bases between. The length of the CDR3 is 15 residues. This chain's CDR3 is CASSLRWQGLWPLHF. The CDR3 coding sequence is TGTGCCAGCAGCTTAAGATGGCAAGGATTGTGGCCCCTCCACTTT.

This chain connects TRBV29-1 to TRBJ1-2; D is unresolved. This CDR3 has 14 residues. With 0 bases removed from V and 0 bases from J, the gap between germline ends came to 8 bases. CDR1 and CDR2 from the germline V gene are SQVTM and ANQGSEA. The CDR3 here is CSVEDTTSNYGYTF. CDR3 nucleotides: TGCAGCGTTGAAGATACAACATCTAACTATGGCTACACCTTC.

This clonotype was observed at least ten times. The chain is built from TRBV27 and TRBJ1-2; TRBD1 aligns across 10 bases. The CDR3 length is 13 residues. V gave up 5 bases and J gave up 6 bases; unmatched junction bases: 3. Germline lookup yields CDR1 MNHEY and CDR2 SMNVEV (reference sequence). CDR3 amino acids: CASSRGQGDGYTF. The CDR3 nucleotides read TGTGCCAGCAGTCGCGGACAGGGGGATGGCTACACCTTC.

This chain links TRBV9 with TRBJ1-2; D is perhaps TRBD1 (5 bases). Germline values: CDR1 SGDLS, CDR2 YYNGEE. The CDR3 extends over 16 amino acids. V gave up 4 bases and J gave up 4 bases, with 20 bases separating them. In nucleotides, the CDR3 is TGTGCCAGCAGCCCCCGGGCGGGGGGTTCAGTCTATGGCTACACCTTC. Amino acids: CASSPRAGGSVYGYTF.

The gene calls are TRBV5-1 and TRBJ1-1, with TRBD1 matching over 7 bases. The V gene's germline CDR1 is SGHRS and CDR2 YFSETQ. This CDR3 is 15 amino acids long. Germline trimming cut 2 bases from V and 0 bases from J; bases unmatched to any gene: 4. CDR3 loop: CASSFGTAMNTEAFF. In DNA form, the CDR3 reads TGCGCCAGCAGCTTCGGGACAGCTATGAACACTGAAGCTTTCTTT. The full variable domain, with the rest looked up from reference TRBV5-1 and TRBJ1-1, is KAGVTQTPRYLIKTRGQQVTLSCSPISGHRSVSWYQQTPGQGLQFLFEYFSETQRNKGNFPGRFSGRQFSNSRSEMNVSTLELGDSALYLCASSFGTAMNTEAFFGQGTRLTVV.

This clonotype has only a few counts. The chain combines TRBV7-9 with TRBJ2-6; weak D call: TRBD2 (6 bases). The ends were cut back, 7 bases at V and 0 bases at J, with 19 bases in the middle. The CDR3 covers 18 residues. The germline V gene encodes CDR1 SEHNR and CDR2 FQNEAQ (reference sequence). CDR3 in amino acids: CASNSAGRRSSGANVLTF. In DNA form, the CDR3 reads TGTGCCAGCAACTCTGCGGGACGGCGGAGCTCTGGGGCCAACGTCCTGACTTTC. Full variable domain (remainder filled in from reference TRBV7-9 and TRBJ2-6): DTGVSQNPRHKITKRGQNVTFRCDPISEHNRLYWYRQTLGQGPEFLTYFQNEAQLEKSRLLSDRFSAERPKGSFSTLEIQRTEQGDSAMYLCASNSAGRRSSGANVLTFGAGSRLTVL.

Only a few counts were recorded for this clonotype. The chain combines TRBV28 with TRBJ2-7; a possible D gene is TRBD1 (5 bases). CDR3 length equals 13 residues. Per the germline V gene, CDR1 is MDHEN and CDR2 is SYDVKM. Trimming removed 6 bases at V and 6 bases at J, with 15 bases between. The CDR3 bases are TGTGCCAGCAGGGGCCCACCGCAGGGCGAGCAGTACGTC. Translated, it gives CASRGPPQGEQYV.

The chain combines TRBV10-3 with TRBJ1-2; a weak D match, TRBD1 (5 bases). This CDR3 is built from 13 residues. The ends were cut back, 9 bases at V and 3 bases at J, with 14 bases in the middle. Looked up from germline, CDR1 is ENHRY and CDR2 is SYGVKD. Here the CDR3 DNA reads TGTGCCATAAGGCGGGGGGAAGACTATGGCTACACCTTC. Its translation is CAIRRGEDYGYTF.

In this sample, this clonotype turned up a few times. This chain joins TRBV6-5 and TRBJ1-1; 7 bases map to TRBD1. This CDR3 spans 14 amino acids. V was pared by 2 bases and J by 3 bases, with 3 bases of the junction left unmatched. CDR1 and CDR2 (germline): MNHEY, SVGAGI. This chain's CDR3 is CASSYGQAYTEAFF. CDR3 sequence (DNA): TGTGCCAGCAGTTACGGACAGGCCTACACTGAAGCTTTCTTT.

This clonotype was counted many times. V and J are TRBV20-1 and TRBJ1-1; 8 positions agree with TRBD1. The length of the CDR3 is 12 residues. Germline lookup yields CDR1 DFQATT and CDR2 SNEGSKA (reference sequence). V dropped 6 bases and J dropped 6; count of bases not matched to a gene: 6. CDR3: CSAPGQGAEAFF. As DNA, the CDR3 is TGCAGTGCCCCCGGACAGGGAGCTGAAGCTTTCTTT.

This rearrangement joins TRBV6-6 to TRBJ1-1; no clear D. This CDR3 has 14 amino acids. The germline CDR1 and CDR2 sequences are MNHNY and SVGAGI (reference sequence). Trimming cost V 0 bases and J 2 bases, with 7 bases left between them. CDR3 DNA: TGTGCCAGCAGTTACTCTGAGCCAAACACTGAAGCTTTCTTT. This sequence encodes CASSYSEPNTEAFF.

Many counts were recorded for this clonotype. The J gene is TRBJ1-1, the V gene TRBV7-9; tentatively, D is TRBD1 (5 bases). Between the trimmed V and J ends, which lost 5 bases and 5 bases, there was a span of 9 bases. Per germline, CDR1 SEHNR and CDR2 FQNEAQ (reference sequence). This CDR3 region has 12 residues. Written as DNA, the CDR3 is TGTGCCAGCAGCCCCGGACAAACTGAAGCTTTCTTT. This sequence encodes CASSPGQTEAFF.

This clonotype was seen many times. CDR3 DNA sequence: TGTGCCAGCAGCTTCGCCGGGACTAGCGGATTGGGCCAGTACTTC. Its protein is CASSFAGTSGLGQYF. The chain combines TRBV3-1 with TRBJ2-5; 11 bases align to TRBD2. Germline loops: CDR1 LGHDT, CDR2 YNNKEL (reference sequence). Trimming cost V 5 bases and J 10 bases; bases outside gene matches: 12. The CDR3 covers 15 residues.